This T cell receptor beta chain was sequenced for a study of T-cell reconstitution after alpha-beta-depleted transplantation in children. Germline CDR1 ENHRY, CDR2 SYGVKD. V lost 5 bases, J lost 8 bases, and 22 bases lay in between. The CDR3 totals 17 residues. TCRbeta library construction was performed incorporating unique molecular identifiers. From the PCR reads, TCRdb called clonotypes with MiXCR, one entry per CDR3 protein. The table has just under 550,000 distinct CDR3 sequences, roughly 18% seen once. The clonotype was recovered from a human donor who donated a stem cell graft to a child with acute lymphoblastic leukemia. This material consisted of PBMCs from the stem cell graft donor, taken from the stem cell graft. The V call is TRBV10-3, the J call TRBJ1-6; possibly TRBD1 for D (5 bases). This chain's CDR3 is CAISHFRADRKDSPLHF. CDR3 DNA: TGTGCCATCAGTCACTTCAGGGCTGACCGAAAGGATTCACCCCTCCACTTT.